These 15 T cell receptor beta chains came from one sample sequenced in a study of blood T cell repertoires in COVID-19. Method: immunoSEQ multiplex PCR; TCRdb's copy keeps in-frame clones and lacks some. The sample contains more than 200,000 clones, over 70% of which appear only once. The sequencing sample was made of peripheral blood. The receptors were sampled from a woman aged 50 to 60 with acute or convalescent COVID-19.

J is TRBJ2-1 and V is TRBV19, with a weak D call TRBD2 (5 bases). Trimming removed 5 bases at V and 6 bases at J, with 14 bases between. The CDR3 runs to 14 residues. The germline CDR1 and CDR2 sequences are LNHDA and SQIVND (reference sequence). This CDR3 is CASSSTAGGNEQFF. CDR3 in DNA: TGTGCCAGTAGTTCCACAGCAGGAGGCAATGAGCAGTTCTTC.

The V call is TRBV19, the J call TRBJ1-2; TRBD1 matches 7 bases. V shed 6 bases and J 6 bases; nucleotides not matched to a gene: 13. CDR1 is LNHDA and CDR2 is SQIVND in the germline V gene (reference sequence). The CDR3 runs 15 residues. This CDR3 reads CASSPLADREDGYTF. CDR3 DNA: TGTGCCAGTAGCCCCCTCGCCGACAGGGAGGATGGCTACACCTTC.

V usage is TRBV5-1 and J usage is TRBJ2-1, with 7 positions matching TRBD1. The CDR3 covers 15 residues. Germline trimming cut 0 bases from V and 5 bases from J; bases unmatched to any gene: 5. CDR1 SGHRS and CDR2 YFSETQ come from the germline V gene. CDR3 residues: CASSLAPGGHNEQFF. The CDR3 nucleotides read TGCGCCAGCAGCTTGGCGCCAGGGGGTCACAATGAGCAGTTCTTC.

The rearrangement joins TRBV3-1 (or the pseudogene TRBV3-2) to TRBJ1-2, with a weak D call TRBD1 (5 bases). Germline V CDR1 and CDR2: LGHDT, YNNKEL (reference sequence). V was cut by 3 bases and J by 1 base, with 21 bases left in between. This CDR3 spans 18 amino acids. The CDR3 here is CASSQYPTDLKYNYGYTF. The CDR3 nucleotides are TGTGCCAGCAGCCAGTACCCGACAGATCTAAAATATAACTATGGCTACACCTTC.

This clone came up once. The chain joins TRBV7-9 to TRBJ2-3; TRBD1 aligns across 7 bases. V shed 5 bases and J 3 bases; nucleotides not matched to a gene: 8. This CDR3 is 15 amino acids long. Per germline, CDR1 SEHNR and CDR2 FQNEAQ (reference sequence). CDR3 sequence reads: CASSTRDSLTDTQYF. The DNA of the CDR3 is TGTGCCAGCAGCACCCGGGACAGTCTGACAGATACGCAGTATTTT.

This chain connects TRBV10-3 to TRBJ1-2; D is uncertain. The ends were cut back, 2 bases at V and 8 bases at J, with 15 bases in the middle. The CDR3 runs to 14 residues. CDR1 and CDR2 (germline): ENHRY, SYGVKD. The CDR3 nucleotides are TGTGCCATCAGTGAGCTTTTGGAGGCCCACGGCTACACCTTC. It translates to CAISELLEAHGYTF.

CDR3 nucleotide sequence: TGCGCCAGCAGCCTAGAAAGGACTAGCGGGAGTGGGCAGTTCTTC. Protein sequence: CASSLERTSGSGQFF. J is TRBJ2-1 and V is TRBV5-1, with TRBD2 matching 13 bases. The length of the CDR3 is 15 residues. The J segment lost 12 bases and the V segment lost 4 bases, leaving 10 bases of the junction unmatched. Germline V gene lookup returns CDR1 SGHRS and CDR2 YFSETQ.

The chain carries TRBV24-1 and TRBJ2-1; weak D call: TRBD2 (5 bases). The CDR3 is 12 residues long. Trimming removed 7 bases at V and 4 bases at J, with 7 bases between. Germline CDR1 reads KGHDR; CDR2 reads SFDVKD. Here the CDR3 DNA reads TGTGCCACCAGCCGAGGGTACAATGAGCAGTTCTTC. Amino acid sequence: CATSRGYNEQFF.

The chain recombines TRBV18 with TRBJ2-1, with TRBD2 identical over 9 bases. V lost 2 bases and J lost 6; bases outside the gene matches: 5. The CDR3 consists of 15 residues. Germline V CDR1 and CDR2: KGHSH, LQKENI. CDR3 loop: CASSPGGGGSNEQFF. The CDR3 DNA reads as TGTGCCAGCTCACCAGGCGGGGGGGGTTCCAATGAGCAGTTCTTC. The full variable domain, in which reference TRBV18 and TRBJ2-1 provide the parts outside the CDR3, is NAGVMQNPRHLVRRRGQEARLRCSPMKGHSHVYWYRQLPEEGLKFMVYLQKENIIDESGMPKERFSAEFPKEGPSILRIQQVVRGDSAAYFCASSPGGGGSNEQFFGPGTRLTVL.

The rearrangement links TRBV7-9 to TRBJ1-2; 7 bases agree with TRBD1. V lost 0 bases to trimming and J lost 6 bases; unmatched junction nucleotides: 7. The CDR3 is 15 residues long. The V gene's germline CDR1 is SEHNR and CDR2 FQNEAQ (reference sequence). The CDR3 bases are TGTGCCAGCAGCTTAGCACAGGGGCGACTCGATGGCTACACCTTC. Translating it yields CASSLAQGRLDGYTF. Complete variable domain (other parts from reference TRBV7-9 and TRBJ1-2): DTGVSQNPRHKITKRGQNVTFRCDPISEHNRLYWYRQTLGQGPEFLTYFQNEAQLEKSRLLSDRFSAERPKGSFSTLEIQRTEQGDSAMYLCASSLAQGRLDGYTFGSGTRLTVV.

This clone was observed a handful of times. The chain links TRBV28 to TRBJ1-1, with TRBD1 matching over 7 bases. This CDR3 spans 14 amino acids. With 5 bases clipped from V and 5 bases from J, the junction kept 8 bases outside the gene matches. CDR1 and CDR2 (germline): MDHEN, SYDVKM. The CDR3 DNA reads TGTGCCAGCAGTCTAGCGACAGGGCGGACTGAAGCTTTCTTT. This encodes CASSLATGRTEAFF.

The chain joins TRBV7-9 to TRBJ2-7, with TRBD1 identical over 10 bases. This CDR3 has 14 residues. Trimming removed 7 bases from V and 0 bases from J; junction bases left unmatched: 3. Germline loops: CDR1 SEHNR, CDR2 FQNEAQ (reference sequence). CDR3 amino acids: CASTGQGVSYEQYF. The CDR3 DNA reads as TGTGCCAGCACCGGACAGGGGGTCTCCTACGAGCAGTACTTC.

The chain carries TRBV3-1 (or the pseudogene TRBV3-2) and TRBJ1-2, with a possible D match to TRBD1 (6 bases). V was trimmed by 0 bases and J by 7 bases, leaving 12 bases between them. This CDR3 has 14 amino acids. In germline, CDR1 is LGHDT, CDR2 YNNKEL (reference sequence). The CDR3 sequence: CASSQDWDKAGYTF. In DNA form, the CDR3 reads TGTGCCAGCAGCCAAGACTGGGACAAAGCTGGCTACACCTTC.

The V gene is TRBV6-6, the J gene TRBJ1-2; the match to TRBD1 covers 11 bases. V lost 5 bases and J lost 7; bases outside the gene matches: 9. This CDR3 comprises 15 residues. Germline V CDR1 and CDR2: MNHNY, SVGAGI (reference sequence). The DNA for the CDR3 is TGTGCCAGCAGTAAAGGACAGGGGGCTCCGGGTGGCTACACCTTC. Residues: CASSKGQGAPGGYTF.

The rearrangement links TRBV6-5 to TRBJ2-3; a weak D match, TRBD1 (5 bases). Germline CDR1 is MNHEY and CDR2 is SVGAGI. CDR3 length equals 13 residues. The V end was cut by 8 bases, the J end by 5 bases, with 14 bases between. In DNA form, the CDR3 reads TGTGCCAGCTCTGGCAGGGCAGGAGATACGCAGTATTTT. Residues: CASSGRAGDTQYF.